These 21 T cell receptor beta chains share one sample of origin, sequenced in a study of blood T cell repertoires in COVID-19. Data came from immunoSEQ multiplex PCR; TCRdb stores just in-frame clones and leaves some out. The data contain roughly 50,000 clones, 91% of them singletons. Sequences were obtained from peripheral blood. The receptors stem from a man aged 50-60 years with active COVID-19.

The chain joins TRBV7-2 to TRBJ2-3; D is unclear. This CDR3 has 15 residues. Trimming pared 5 bases from V and 0 bases from J, leaving 12 bases between. Germline CDR1 and CDR2: SGHTA and FQGNSA. CDR3 DNA sequence: TGTGCCAGCAGCCCTGGTCTATCTAGCACAGATACGCAGTATTTT. It yields the protein CASSPGLSSTDTQYF.

The chain joins TRBV19 to TRBJ2-3; 7 nucleotides align to TRBD1. The trim removed 3 bases at V and 2 bases at J, leaving 11 bases unmatched. In germline, CDR1 is LNHDA, CDR2 SQIVND (reference sequence). CDR3 length: 17 residues. Written as DNA, the CDR3 is TGTGCCAGTAGTATCGCACCCGGGACAGCTAACACAGATACGCAGTATTTT. Translating gives CASSIAPGTANTDTQYF.

This clone has just one count. The chain is built from TRBV7-2 and TRBJ2-3; 7 bases are shared with TRBD2. The CDR3 has 19 residues. Germline loops: CDR1 SGHTA, CDR2 FQGNSA. J gave up 6 bases and V 1 base, and 19 bases lay outside the gene matches. CDR3 protein: CASSLVPPTSRGGSDTQYF. DNA of the CDR3: TGTGCCAGCAGCTTAGTTCCGCCGACTAGCAGAGGTGGGAGTGATACGCAGTATTTT.

A word on this clone: Other nucleotide sequences from this sample produce the same CDR3. This rearrangement joins TRBV18 to TRBJ1-1; possible D gene TRBD1, 6 bases. Germline lookup yields CDR1 KGHSH and CDR2 LQKENI. Between the trimmed V and J ends, which lost 6 bases and 1 base, there was a span of 12 bases. This CDR3 contains 14 residues. The CDR3 region has the DNA TGTGCCAGCTCTCTTCAGGGGAGGAACACTGAAGCTTTCTTT. Protein product: CASSLQGRNTEAFF.

This chain links TRBV9 with TRBJ2-3; possible D gene TRBD2, 5 bases. Germline V CDR1 and CDR2: SGDLS, YYNGEE. The V end lost 4 bases, the J end lost 6 bases, and 12 bases lay between the germline ends. The CDR3 runs 13 residues. CDR3 coding DNA: TGTGCCAGCAGCACCGACTACCGTGATACGCAGTATTTT. This sequence encodes CASSTDYRDTQYF.

This rearrangement joins TRBV6-2 or TRBV6-3 to TRBJ2-3; 10 nucleotides agree with TRBD2. Germline V gene sequence: CDR1 MNHEY, CDR2 SVGEGT. This CDR3 is built from 14 residues. Trimming cost V 5 bases and J 4 bases; bases outside gene matches: 3. CDR3 sequence: CASSRLAGADTQYF. The CDR3 DNA sequence: TGTGCCAGCAGTCGGCTAGCGGGGGCAGATACGCAGTATTTT.

CDR3 bases: TGTGCCAGCAGCTTAGACATCAGCGGGGGAGAGACCCAGTACTTC. It specifies CASSLDISGGETQYF. The rearrangement links TRBV7-2 to TRBJ2-5; TRBD2 aligns across 8 bases. The CDR3 spans 15 residues. Per the germline V gene, CDR1 is SGHTA and CDR2 is FQGNSA. Germline trimming cut 1 base from V and 4 bases from J; bases unmatched to any gene: 5. The variable domain in full, completed from reference TRBV7-2 and TRBJ2-5, reads GAGVSQSPSNKVTEKGKDVELRCDPISGHTALYWYRQSLGQGLEFLIYFQGNSAPDKSGLPSDRFSAERTGGSVSTLTIQRTQQEDSAVYLCASSLDISGGETQYFGPGTRLLVL.

The chain employs TRBV3-1 (or the pseudogene TRBV3-2) and TRBJ2-3; TRBD1 agrees at 10 bases. V lost 4 bases and J lost 8; bases outside the gene matches: 9. The germline V gene encodes CDR1 LGHDT and CDR2 YNNKEL (reference sequence). The CDR3 covers 15 residues. Here the CDR3 reads CASSPWTGGTGTQYF. In DNA, the CDR3 is TGTGCCAGCAGCCCCTGGACAGGGGGAACCGGTACGCAGTATTTT.

The chain recombines TRBV2 with TRBJ1-5; 11 positions match TRBD1. CDR1 and CDR2 (germline): SNHLY, FYNNEI. V shed 4 bases and J 5 bases; nucleotides not matched to a gene: 1. This CDR3 is built from 14 residues. CDR3 residues: CASSGTGGHQPQHF. In DNA form, the CDR3 reads TGTGCCAGCAGTGGGACAGGGGGCCATCAGCCCCAGCATTTT.

J is TRBJ1-4 and V is TRBV23-1, with 9 nucleotides matching TRBD1. TRBV23-1 is placed among ORFs of uncertain function. The CDR3 has 16 residues. The J segment lost 3 bases and the V segment lost 4 bases, leaving 6 bases of the junction unmatched. In nucleotides, the CDR3 is TGCGCCAGCAGTCGTACACAGGGGGCGGCTAATGAAAAACTGTTTTTT. Amino acids: CASSRTQGAANEKLFF.

The chain links TRBV18 to TRBJ1-5, with TRBD1 identical over 9 bases. CDR1 and CDR2 (germline): KGHSH, LQKENI. V lost 3 bases, J lost 1 base, and 1 base stayed unmatched. The CDR3 loop spans 15 amino acids. The DNA of the CDR3 is TGTGCCAGCTCACCCGACAGGGGGAGCAATCAGCCCCAGCATTTT. Translation gives CASSPDRGSNQPQHF.

The gene calls are TRBV21-1 and TRBJ2-1; TRBD2 was called by the table and not checked on the DNA. TRBV21-1 represents a pseudogene. The CDR3 is made up of 15 amino acids. As DNA, the CDR3 is TGTGCCAGCAGGGATTCTAGCGGGAGGGACAATGAGCAGTTCTTC. Translation gives CASRDSSGRDNEQFF.

The chain carries TRBV30 and TRBJ2-3; 10 bases map to TRBD1. Germline V gene data show CDR1 as GTSNPN and CDR2 as SVGIG (reference sequence). The CDR3 sequence is 14 residues long. V lost 4 bases to trimming and J lost 5 bases; unmatched junction nucleotides: 6. The CDR3 here is CAWIRDRGKDTQYF. DNA of the CDR3: TGTGCCTGGATAAGGGACAGGGGAAAAGATACGCAGTATTTT.

This chain connects TRBV19 to TRBJ1-5; TRBD1 might be the D (5 bases). The CDR3 consists of 12 residues. Germline CDR1 is LNHDA and CDR2 is SQIVND (reference sequence). The V end lost 7 bases, the J end lost 3 bases, and 7 bases lay between the germline ends. CDR3 loop: CASMGPNQPQHF. The CDR3 region has the DNA TGTGCCAGTATGGGGCCCAATCAGCCCCAGCATTTT. Combining the CDR3 with reference TRBV19 and TRBJ1-5 gives the whole variable domain DGGITQSPKYLFRKEGQNVTLSCEQNLNHDAMYWYRQDPGQGLRLIYYSQIVNDFQKGDIAEGYSVSREKKESFPLTVTSAQKNPTAFYLCASMGPNQPQHFGDGTRLSIL.

This clone was counted only a few times. The chain joins TRBV6-2 or TRBV6-3 to TRBJ2-3; 12 nucleotides agree with TRBD2. There are 15 residues in the CDR3. The V gene end was trimmed by 0 bases and the J gene end by 6 bases; junction bases not matched to a gene: 1. The germline CDR1 and CDR2 sequences are MNHEY and SVGEGT. The CDR3, as DNA: TGTGCCAGCAGTTACTCGACTAGCGGGAGCGATACGCAGTATTTT. It codes for CASSYSTSGSDTQYF.

V is TRBV11-2 and J is TRBJ2-5; D is ambiguous. The CDR3 runs 12 residues. Germline V gene sequence: CDR1 SGHAT, CDR2 FQNNGV. Trimming cost V 6 bases and J 4 bases, with 9 bases left between them. The CDR3 is CASRTSGETQYF. For the CDR3, the DNA is TGTGCCAGCAGGACATCAGGAGAGACCCAGTACTTC.

This clone was recorded once. This chain links TRBV6-6 with TRBJ2-1, with TRBD1 identical over 9 bases. The CDR3 spans 16 residues. The germline CDR1 and CDR2 sequences are MNHNY and SVGAGI (reference sequence). J lost 3 bases, V lost 0 bases, and 3 bases had no gene match. CDR3 bases: TGTGCCAGCAGTTACTCCACAGGGGGCGGCTACAATGAGCAGTTCTTC. Translation: CASSYSTGGGYNEQFF.

This rearrangement joins TRBV7-2 to TRBJ2-2; TRBD2 matches 10 bases. Germline lookup yields CDR1 SGHTA and CDR2 FQGNSA. The CDR3 runs to 15 residues. The junction had 6 bases not matched to a gene; V was cut back by 5 bases and J by 6 bases. DNA of the CDR3: TGTGCCAGCAGCGCCCAGCGGGGGGGCGCCGGGGAGCTGTTTTTT. Its protein is CASSAQRGGAGELFF.

This chain connects TRBV5-1 to TRBJ2-3; 13 positions match TRBD2. CDR3 size: 18 residues. CDR1 and CDR2 from the germline V gene are SGHRS and YFSETQ. V was pared by 4 bases and J by 6 bases, with 14 bases of the junction left unmatched. The CDR3: CASSQRTSGRGSVDTQYF. DNA of the CDR3: TGCGCCAGCAGCCAAAGGACTAGCGGGAGAGGTTCAGTCGATACGCAGTATTTT.

The CDR3, as DNA: TGTGCCAGCCGGACTGCCCTAGGGGAGCAGTTCTTC. Translation: CASRTALGEQFF. The V call is TRBV6-5, the J call TRBJ2-1; possible D gene TRBD2, 5 bases. V lost 8 bases and J lost 10, with 15 bases in between. The CDR3 has 12 amino acids. CDR1 and CDR2 (germline): MNHEY, SVGAGI.

The chain couples TRBV6-5 to TRBJ2-7, with D possibly matching TRBD1 (6 bases). The V end was cut by 5 bases, the J end by 3 bases, with 17 bases between. The CDR3 contains 15 residues. Germline CDR1 MNHEY, CDR2 SVGAGI. CDR3 bases: TGTGCCAGCAGTCTAACACAGGGTATCGTCTACGAGCAGTACTTC. Amino acid sequence: CASSLTQGIVYEQYF.